Listed here are 30 T cell receptor beta chains from one sample, sequenced in a study of shared clonotypes between healthy human individuals. CD45RO negativity and positive selection for CCR7 defined naive CD8 cells, a population that excluded terminally differentiated effector memory CD45RA+ cells. Sequencing was performed with immunoSEQ multiplex PCR; in TCRdb, only in-frame clones are kept and a portion is missing. The sample holds approximately 840,000 clones, 90% to 97% seen once. Sequenced sample: naive CD8+ T cells sorted from blood. Every receptor here comes from a man in his thirties or forties in good health.

This chain uses TRBV7-2 with TRBJ2-4; no clear D. CDR3 length: 15 residues. Germline V CDR1 and CDR2: SGHTA, FQGNSA. Trimming shortened V by 5 bases and J by 5 bases, and 16 bases separated the two germline ends. The CDR3 region has the DNA TGTGCCAGCAGCCGCGTTCCGGCAGTACAAAACATTCAGTACTTC. It translates to CASSRVPAVQNIQYF.

The chain combines TRBV29-1 with TRBJ2-1, with D possibly matching TRBD2 (5 bases). The CDR3 is made up of 11 amino acids. CDR1 is SQVTM and CDR2 is ANQGSEA in the germline V gene. DNA of the CDR3: TGCAGTGGATCGAGGGATGGTGTGCAGTTCTTC. It translates to CSGSRDGVQFF.

The chain recombines TRBV4-1 with TRBJ1-1; D is uncertain. The CDR3 has 14 residues. V gave up 8 bases and J gave up 3 bases, with 16 bases separating them. Germline CDR1 and CDR2: MGHRA and YSYEKL. The CDR3 spells CASLEFVGDTEAFF. The CDR3 DNA sequence: TGCGCCAGCCTCGAATTTGTGGGAGACACTGAAGCTTTCTTT.

V usage is TRBV7-8 and J usage is TRBJ2-7; possible D gene TRBD1, 6 bases. The CDR3 runs 14 residues. Between the trimmed V and J ends, which lost 1 base and 0 bases, there was a span of 7 bases. Germline V lookup: CDR1 SGHVS, CDR2 FQNEAQ. The CDR3 DNA sequence: TGTGCCAGCAGCTTAGGAGGGGGCTCCTACGAGCAGTACTTC. It translates to CASSLGGGSYEQYF.

A note on this clone: The same CDR3 arises from other DNA sequences in this sample as well. V is TRBV9 and J is TRBJ2-7; unclear D gene. Trimming pared 0 bases from V and 3 bases from J, leaving 13 bases between. Germline lookup yields CDR1 SGDLS and CDR2 YYNGEE. CDR3 length equals 15 residues. The CDR3: CASSVEGSGYYEQYF. The CDR3 DNA reads TGTGCCAGCAGCGTAGAGGGATCAGGATACTACGAGCAGTACTTC. Full variable domain (outside the CDR3, taken from reference TRBV9 and TRBJ2-7): DSGVTQTPKHLITATGQRVTLRCSPRSGDLSVYWYQQSLDQGLQFLIQYYNGEERAKGNILERFSAQQFPDLHSELNLSSLELGDSALYFCASSVEGSGYYEQYFGPGTRLTVT.

The V and J genes are TRBV4-1 and TRBJ1-4; D not resolved. The CDR3 is made up of 15 amino acids. V lost 3 bases and J 3 bases, leaving 11 bases between the germline ends. Germline V gives CDR1 MGHRA, CDR2 YSYEKL. CDR3 sequence reads: CASSQWVRANEKLFF. The DNA of the CDR3 is TGCGCCAGCAGCCAGTGGGTGAGGGCTAATGAAAAACTGTTTTTT.

This clone is a singleton in its sample. The chain uses TRBV7-8 and TRBJ1-5, with TRBD1 as a possible D gene (6 bases). This CDR3 has 15 residues. Germline lookup yields CDR1 SGHVS and CDR2 FQNEAQ. The V and J ends lost 3 bases and 0 bases respectively, with 9 bases between them. The CDR3 DNA reads as TGTGCCAGCAGCTTGAGGACAGCTAGCAATCAGCCCCAGCATTTT. Protein: CASSLRTASNQPQHF.

This clone was observed a single time. This chain connects TRBV28 to TRBJ2-3; 7 bases fit TRBD2. Germline CDR1 is MDHEN and CDR2 is SYDVKM. This CDR3 comprises 16 residues. Trimming at V came to 6 bases and at J to 4 bases, leaving 13 bases not matched to a gene. Here the CDR3 reads CASSPLMREGADTQYF. CDR3 DNA sequence: TGTGCCAGCAGCCCCCTTATGAGGGAGGGAGCAGATACGCAGTATTTT.

The chain joins TRBV10-3 to TRBJ2-7; 9 positions agree with TRBD1. Trimming took 2 bases from V and 7 from J; bases not matched to a gene: 9. The CDR3 sequence is 15 residues long. Looked up from germline, CDR1 is ENHRY and CDR2 is SYGVKD. The CDR3 DNA reads as TGTGCCATCAGTGAGCCCTGGGACAGGGAGGGAGAGCAGTACTTC. It codes for CAISEPWDREGEQYF.

J is TRBJ2-2 and V is TRBV25-1; no firm D call. The CDR3 loop spans 15 amino acids. The germline V gene encodes CDR1 MGHDK and CDR2 SYGVNS. Trimming stripped 1 base from V and 8 bases from J, with 14 bases between. CDR3 nucleotide sequence: TGTGCCAGCAGTGAATCCCTCGGGCCTGAGGGGGAGCTGTTTTTT. It yields the protein CASSESLGPEGELFF.

The chain couples TRBV6-5 to TRBJ2-5; 8 nucleotides match TRBD2. V gave up 7 bases and J gave up 5 bases; unmatched junction bases: 6. Germline assignment: CDR1 MNHEY and CDR2 SVGAGI. This CDR3 contains 13 residues. The CDR3 region has the DNA TGTGCCAGCACGGGAGGGCCGGGGGAGACCCAGTACTTC. Translated: CASTGGPGETQYF.

J is TRBJ1-5 and V is TRBV4-1; D is unclear. V was pared by 0 bases and J by 3 bases, with 9 bases between. The CDR3 is made up of 15 amino acids. The germline gives CDR1 MGHRA, CDR2 YSYEKL. CDR3 region: CASSQDTQSNQPQHF. The CDR3 DNA follows: TGCGCCAGCAGCCAAGATACCCAGTCCAATCAGCCCCAGCATTTT.

The chain couples TRBV7-3 to TRBJ2-7; 7 bases match TRBD2. Germline assignment: CDR1 SGHTA and CDR2 FQGTGA. The CDR3 has 16 amino acids. Unmatched junction bases numbered 12, after V lost 5 bases and J lost 2 bases. The DNA for the CDR3 is TGTGCCAGCAGCACCTGGACTAGTCCCGTCCCCTACGAGCAGTACTTC. Translated, it gives CASSTWTSPVPYEQYF.

The V gene is TRBV11-3, the J gene TRBJ2-5, with TRBD2 matching over 8 bases. In germline, CDR1 is SGHNT, CDR2 YENEEA. The CDR3 runs 15 residues. V lost 0 bases and J lost 2; bases outside the gene matches: 2. The CDR3 coding sequence is TGTGCCAGCAGCTTAGACGGACTAGCACAAGAGACCCAGTACTTC. This codes for CASSLDGLAQETQYF.

The chain carries TRBV27 and TRBJ2-5; D may be TRBD1 or TRBD2 (5 bases each). The germline CDR1 and CDR2 sequences are MNHEY and SMNVEV (reference sequence). Trimming removed 8 bases from V and 8 bases from J, with 15 bases in between. The CDR3 consists of 12 residues. The DNA of the CDR3 is TGTGCCAGCTGGGACGGTAGTCGTACCCAGTACTTC. Translated: CASWDGSRTQYF.

The chain uses TRBV4-1 and TRBJ2-7; D remains ambiguous. Trimming took off 0 bases at V and 4 bases at J, with 13 bases between the two ends. CDR3 length: 15 amino acids. The germline CDR1 and CDR2 sequences are MGHRA and YSYEKL. The CDR3 nucleotides are TGCGCCAGCAGCCAAGACGAAGATACGGGTTACGAGCAGTACTTC. It specifies CASSQDEDTGYEQYF.

The chain combines TRBV29-1 with TRBJ2-7; D is possibly TRBD1 (6 bases). The germline V and J ends were trimmed by 6 bases and 0 bases, with 15 bases remaining between them. The germline CDR1 and CDR2 sequences are SQVTM and ANQGSEA. CDR3 length: 14 amino acids. The CDR3 nucleotides read TGCAGCGTCGCGACAGGTCCAAACTCCTACGAGCAGTACTTC. Translation: CSVATGPNSYEQYF.

The chain uses TRBV27 and TRBJ2-3; the D gene is possibly TRBD2 (6 bases). CDR3 length: 16 residues. With 5 bases removed from V and 1 base from J, the gap between germline ends came to 16 bases. In germline, CDR1 is MNHEY, CDR2 SMNVEV (reference sequence). CDR3 amino acids: CASSRLRLAGTDTQYF. The DNA of the CDR3 is TGTGCCAGCAGTAGACTCCGGTTAGCGGGCACAGATACGCAGTATTTT.

The chain links TRBV9 to TRBJ2-1; 7 bases line up with TRBD2. The CDR3 runs to 17 residues. Germline trimming cut 4 bases from V and 5 bases from J; bases unmatched to any gene: 15. Germline values: CDR1 SGDLS, CDR2 YYNGEE. The chain's CDR3 is CASSSSGLGRANNEQFF. The CDR3 nucleotides are TGTGCCAGCAGCTCCTCCGGTTTAGGGAGGGCCAACAATGAGCAGTTCTTC.

This chain connects TRBV28 to TRBJ2-2, with unresolved D. V gave up 8 bases and J gave up 5 bases, with 15 bases separating them. The CDR3 is 14 residues long. The germline V gene has CDR1 MDHEN and CDR2 SYDVKM. The CDR3: CASLHTTLTGELFF. DNA for the CDR3: TGTGCCAGCCTGCATACAACGCTGACCGGGGAGCTGTTTTTT.

The chain has TRBV19 and TRBJ1-1; no definite D call. From germline, CDR1 is LNHDA and CDR2 SQIVND (reference sequence). Trimming took off 3 bases at V and 3 bases at J, with 17 bases between the two ends. This CDR3 has 16 residues. CDR3 in DNA: TGTGCCAGTAGTATTTTTGGGTCCGCCGGGGACACTGAAGCTTTCTTT. It yields the protein CASSIFGSAGDTEAFF.

This rearrangement joins TRBV6-5 to TRBJ2-3; 7 bases agree with TRBD2. After removal of 2 bases from V and 5 bases from J, the junction contained 4 bases not matched to a gene. Germline V CDR1 and CDR2: MNHEY, SVGAGI. The CDR3 has 14 amino acids. The CDR3 sequence: CASSYGQRGDTQYF. Here the CDR3 DNA reads TGTGCCAGCAGTTACGGGCAGCGGGGAGATACGCAGTATTTT.

Turning to this clone: Other nucleotide sequences in the sample specify the same CDR3. The chain recombines TRBV27 with TRBJ2-7, with D possibly being TRBD1 or TRBD2 (5 bases each). CDR1 is MNHEY, CDR2 SMNVEV, per germline (reference sequence). Trimming cost V 5 bases and J 2 bases, with 13 bases left between them. This CDR3 is 14 amino acids long. The CDR3 DNA sequence: TGTGCCAGCAGTCTTGGGGACGGACCCTACGAGCAGTACTTC. Its protein product is CASSLGDGPYEQYF.

V usage is TRBV5-1 and J usage is TRBJ2-1; the match to TRBD2 covers 8 bases. V dropped 4 bases and J dropped 5; count of bases not matched to a gene: 14. This CDR3 is built from 17 residues. The germline V gene has CDR1 SGHRS and CDR2 YFSETQ. The chain's CDR3 is CASSLQGLGAKDNEQFF. In nucleotides, the CDR3 is TGCGCCAGCAGCCTACAGGGACTAGGGGCAAAGGACAATGAGCAGTTCTTC.

The chain combines TRBV13 with TRBJ2-7; tentatively, D is TRBD2 (6 bases). V shed 5 bases and J shed 6 bases, with 11 bases lying between them. This CDR3 spans 12 amino acids. The V gene's germline CDR1 is PRHDT and CDR2 FYEKMQ (reference sequence). CDR3 region: CASSIGTREQYF. The CDR3 DNA reads TGTGCCAGCAGCATCGGGACTCGCGAGCAGTACTTC.

The chain couples TRBV7-9 to TRBJ2-1; 12 bases agree with TRBD2. The CDR3 extends over 13 amino acids. V lost 4 bases to trimming and J lost 16 bases; unmatched junction nucleotides: 8. The germline gives CDR1 SEHNR, CDR2 FQNEAQ (reference sequence). The CDR3 here is CASSWTSGNRIFF. The CDR3, as DNA: TGTGCCAGCAGCTGGACTAGCGGGAATAGGATCTTCTTC.

The chain joins TRBV28 to TRBJ2-7; D tentatively reads TRBD1 or TRBD2 (6 bases each). CDR3 length: 17 amino acids. The germline gives CDR1 MDHEN, CDR2 SYDVKM. The V end lost 5 bases, the J end lost 3 bases, and 23 bases lay between the germline ends. CDR3 sequence (DNA): TGTGCCAGCAGTACTGAAAAGGGGGGCAAGGCTCTCTACGAGCAGTACTTC. Its protein is CASSTEKGGKALYEQYF.

The chain couples TRBV27 to TRBJ2-3, with 11 bases fitting TRBD2. Germline loops: CDR1 MNHEY, CDR2 SMNVEV (reference sequence). Trimming at V came to 2 bases and at J to 4 bases, leaving 5 bases not matched to a gene. The CDR3 is made up of 16 amino acids. The DNA of the CDR3 is TGTGCCAGCAGTTTACTTCTAGCGGGAGGCGCAGATACGCAGTATTTT. Its translation: CASSLLLAGGADTQYF.

The chain combines TRBV27 with TRBJ1-1; 10 bases are shared with TRBD1. CDR3 length: 14 amino acids. With V trimmed by 5 bases and J by 5 bases, 5 bases remained unmatched. The germline V gene encodes CDR1 MNHEY and CDR2 SMNVEV (reference sequence). CDR3 nucleotide sequence: TGTGCCAGCAGTGGGGGACAGGGGCGGACTGAAGCTTTCTTT. This gives the protein CASSGGQGRTEAFF.

The V and J genes are TRBV27 and TRBJ1-1, with 9 nucleotides matching TRBD1. Germline V gives CDR1 MNHEY, CDR2 SMNVEV (reference sequence). This CDR3 has 17 amino acids. The junction had 10 bases not matched to a gene; V was cut back by 2 bases and J by 3 bases. CDR3 sequence: CASSLKGPGTGYTEAFF. In DNA form, the CDR3 reads TGTGCCAGCAGTTTAAAGGGACCCGGGACAGGGTACACTGAAGCTTTCTTT.